Included here is one T cell receptor beta chain sequence, with context. Antigen: not known. These data come from a study of shared clonotypes between healthy human individuals. About the study: CD4 naive and CD4 memory each took three plates per donor, while CD8 naive took two and CD8 memory one. Study results and limitations: Compared with memory subsets, naive subsets generally had larger estimated richness.

Germline-derived CDR1 and CDR2 are SGHTA and FQGNSA. Trimming stripped 4 bases from V and 1 base from J, with 11 bases between. The CDR3 covers 15 residues. TCRdb's table, derived via immunoSEQ multiplex PCR, lists solely in-frame clones and lacks some. The table lists 1.6 million or so clones, just under 99% of them singletons. V and J are TRBV7-2 and TRBJ2-1, with no clear D. The receptor comes from a man younger than 45 in good health. Sequenced input: naive CD4+ T cells sorted from blood. This sample's subset: CD45RA+ positively selected. The CDR3 region is CASSSFRQSYNEQFF. CDR3 sequence (DNA): TGTGCCAGCAGCTCTTTCCGGCAATCCTACAATGAGCAGTTCTTC.